This T cell receptor beta chain was recovered during a study of technical replicates of blood from several donors. V trimming: 8 bases; J trimming: 3 bases; junction bases outside the gene matches: 6. The germline V gene encodes CDR1 LGHNA and CDR2 YNFKEQ. This CDR3 has 13 amino acids. Here immunoSEQ multiplex PCR was the method, and the copy in TCRdb shows in-frame clones only, minus some. Here the sample spans fewer than 100,000 clones, approximately 94% being singletons. The sequencing input was T cells isolated from PBMCs. This clonotype was sampled from a human donor in good health. The chain joins TRBV4-2 to TRBJ2-7; 8 nucleotides match TRBD2. CDR3 DNA: TGTGCCAGCCGAGGCCGGGGGGGCTACGAGCAGTACTTC. It translates to CASRGRGGYEQYF.